Below, 7 T cell receptor beta chains from the same sample are listed, as sequenced in a study. Cells sorted as Tregs were CD4+, CD25+ and CD127-/low. TCRdb used MiXCR to reprocess the 5' RACE reads, holding one entry per CDR3 protein. Found here are about 32,000 distinct CDR3 sequences, about a quarter of them singletons; the top ten hold about 2.2%. Sequenced sample: tumor-infiltrating Tregs sorted from the breast tumor. All receptors come from a female donor with breast cancer.

This clonotype was detected many times. The chain uses TRBV19 and TRBJ1-2; 7 nucleotides align to TRBD1. CDR1 LNHDA and CDR2 SQIVND come from the germline V gene (reference sequence). CDR3 length: 13 residues. Trimming removed 6 bases from V and 2 bases from J; junction bases left unmatched: 3. The CDR3 region has the DNA TGTGCCAGTAGGGGACAGTGGAACTATGGCTACACCTTC. Translated, it gives CASRGQWNYGYTF.

On this clonotype: Being one base from a much bigger clone, this may be a read error. The chain is built from TRBV20-1 and TRBJ2-1; TRBD2 is a possible D gene (5 bases). The V end lost 1 base, the J end lost 8 bases, and 21 bases lay between the germline ends. CDR3 length: 16 residues. Looked up from germline, CDR1 is DFQATT and CDR2 is SNEGSKA (reference sequence). CDR3 sequence reads: CSARVLSVARVDEQFF. The CDR3 region has the DNA TGCAGTGCTAGAGTGCTGTCGGTAGCGCGAGTGGATGAGCAGTTCTTC.

This clonotype turned up a few times. V usage is TRBV5-1 and J usage is TRBJ1-1, with D perhaps TRBD1 (6 bases). The CDR3 length is 16 residues. CDR1 and CDR2 (germline): SGHRS, YFSETQ. V lost 0 bases, J lost 5 bases, and 17 bases lay in between. In nucleotides, the CDR3 is TGCGCCAGCAGCTTGGGAACAGGGCCCTCCTGGACTGAAGCTTTCTTT. It is translated as CASSLGTGPSWTEAFF.

CDR3 DNA sequence: TGTGCCAGCAGCGGGGGGGGGGTTTCCTACGAGCAGTACTTC. It specifies CASSGGGVSYEQYF. The rearrangement joins TRBV7-2 to TRBJ2-7; TRBD2 matches at 7 bases. Germline trimming cut 5 bases from V and 1 base from J; bases unmatched to any gene: 5. CDR1 is SGHTA, CDR2 FQGNSA, per germline. This CDR3 comprises 14 residues.

Remarks on this clonotype: It may be a read error: a sequence one base away is much more abundant. As the CDR3 is not closed by the conserved phenylalanine or tryptophan, this likely results from a read error. The chain couples TRBV20-1 to TRBJ2-3; 11 nucleotides line up with TRBD2. Germline V gene sequence: CDR1 DFQATT, CDR2 SNEGSKA (reference sequence). CDR3 length: 16 residues. V was clipped by 5 bases and J by 4 bases; unmatched bases: 11. The CDR3 sequence is CSALLAGVSTADTQYS. CDR3 nucleotide sequence: TGCAGTGCTCTACTAGCGGGAGTTTCAACCGCAGATACGCAGTATTCT.

V gene TRBV9 combines with J gene TRBJ2-1; TRBD2 aligns across 7 bases. The CDR3 extends over 15 amino acids. V trimming: 2 bases; J trimming: 3 bases; junction bases outside the gene matches: 5. The V gene's germline CDR1 is SGDLS and CDR2 YYNGEE. The CDR3 loop is CASSVGGRSYNEQFF. In nucleotides, the CDR3 is TGTGCCAGCAGCGTCGGCGGGAGAAGCTACAATGAGCAGTTCTTC.

This clonotype was counted many times. This chain connects TRBV21-1 to TRBJ2-1; the table's D gene call, TRBD1, was not cross checked with the DNA. TRBV21-1 is assigned pseudogene status. The CDR3 spans 18 residues. The CDR3 reads CASSIRDRGSSSYNEQFF. The CDR3 nucleotides read TGTGCCAGCAGCATACGGGACAGGGGATCGAGCTCCTACAATGAGCAGTTCTTC.